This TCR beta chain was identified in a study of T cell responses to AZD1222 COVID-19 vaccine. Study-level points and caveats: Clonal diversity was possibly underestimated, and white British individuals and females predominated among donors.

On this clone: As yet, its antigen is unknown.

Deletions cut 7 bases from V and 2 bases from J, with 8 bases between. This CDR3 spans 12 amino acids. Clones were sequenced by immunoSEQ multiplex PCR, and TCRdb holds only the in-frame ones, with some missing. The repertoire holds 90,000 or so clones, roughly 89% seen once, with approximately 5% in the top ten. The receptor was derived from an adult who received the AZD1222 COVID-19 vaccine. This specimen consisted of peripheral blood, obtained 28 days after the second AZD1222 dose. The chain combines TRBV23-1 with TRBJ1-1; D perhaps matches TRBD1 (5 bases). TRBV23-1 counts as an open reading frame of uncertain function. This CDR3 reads CASIRGNTEAFF. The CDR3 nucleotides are TGCGCCAGCATCCGGGGCAACACTGAAGCTTTCTTT.